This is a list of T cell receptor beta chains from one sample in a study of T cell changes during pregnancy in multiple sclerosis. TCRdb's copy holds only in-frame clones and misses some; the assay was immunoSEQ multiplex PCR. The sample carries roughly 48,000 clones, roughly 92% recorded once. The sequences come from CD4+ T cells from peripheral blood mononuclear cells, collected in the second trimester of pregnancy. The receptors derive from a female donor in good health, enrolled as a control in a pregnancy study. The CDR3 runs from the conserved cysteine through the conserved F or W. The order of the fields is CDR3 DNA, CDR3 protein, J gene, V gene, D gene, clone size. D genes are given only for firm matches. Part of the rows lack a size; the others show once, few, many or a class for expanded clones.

CDR3nt: TGTGCCAGCAGCCTAAGGACAGGGGGTGAAGACGAGCAGTACTTC; CDR3aa: CASSLRTGGEDEQYF; j_gene: TRBJ2-7; v_gene: TRBV7-9; d_gene: TRBD1; abundance: -
CDR3nt: TGCGCCAGCAGCCAAGTAACAGGAGATACGCAGTATTTT; CDR3aa: CASSQVTGDTQYF; j_gene: TRBJ2-3; v_gene: TRBV4-1; d_gene: -; abundance: -
CDR3nt: TGTGCCAGCAGCCTGGGACTAGCGGTGGGCTACGAGCAGTACTTC; CDR3aa: CASSLGLAVGYEQYF; j_gene: TRBJ2-7; v_gene: TRBV7-2; d_gene: TRBD2; abundance: -
CDR3nt: TGTGCCAGCAGCCAAGAGGTGGAGGGTAACGAGCAGTACTTC; CDR3aa: CASSQEVEGNEQYF; j_gene: TRBJ2-7; v_gene: TRBV4-2; d_gene: -; abundance: -
CDR3nt: TGTGCCAGCAGCCCCGCCGGACTCTCTGGAAACACCATATATTTT; CDR3aa: CASSPAGLSGNTIYF; j_gene: TRBJ1-3; v_gene: TRBV9; d_gene: -; abundance: once
CDR3nt: TGTGCCAGCAGTGACGAGGCTGAAGCTTTCTTT; CDR3aa: CASSDEAEAFF; j_gene: TRBJ1-1; v_gene: TRBV2; d_gene: -; abundance: -
CDR3nt: TGTGCCAGCAGCTCCCTCTCTAGCGCTCATTTTAATGAGCAGTTCTTC; CDR3aa: CASSSLSSAHFNEQFF; j_gene: TRBJ2-1; v_gene: TRBV11-3; d_gene: -; abundance: once
CDR3nt: TGTGCCACCAGCAGAGCTGCAGGGTCCAATGAGCAGTTCTTC; CDR3aa: CATSRAAGSNEQFF; j_gene: TRBJ2-1; v_gene: TRBV15; d_gene: -; abundance: once
CDR3nt: TGTGCCAGCAGTCCGGGACTAGCGGGCACAGATACGCAGTATTTT; CDR3aa: CASSPGLAGTDTQYF; j_gene: TRBJ2-3; v_gene: TRBV2; d_gene: TRBD2; abundance: -
CDR3nt: TGCGCCAGCAGTGCAGCGGGGAGACAAGAGACCCAGTACTTC; CDR3aa: CASSAAGRQETQYF; j_gene: TRBJ2-5; v_gene: TRBV10-2; d_gene: TRBD2; abundance: once
CDR3nt: TGTGCCAGCAGCCAAACTAGCGGGGTGGGAGATACGCAGTATTTT; CDR3aa: CASSQTSGVGDTQYF; j_gene: TRBJ2-3; v_gene: TRBV7-2; d_gene: TRBD2; abundance: -
CDR3nt: TGTGCCAGCAACCTGCGGGGACAGGGAGGTGAAGCTTTCTTT; CDR3aa: CASNLRGQGGEAFF; j_gene: TRBJ1-1; v_gene: TRBV5-6; d_gene: TRBD1; abundance: -
CDR3nt: TGCGCCAGCAGCCAAGATCAGGATCAGCCCCAGCATTTT; CDR3aa: CASSQDQDQPQHF; j_gene: TRBJ1-5; v_gene: TRBV4-1; d_gene: -; abundance: once
CDR3nt: TGTGCCAGCATCCCGGGACTAGCGGGAGGAGGATTTACAGATACGCAGTATTTT; CDR3aa: CASIPGLAGGGFTDTQYF; j_gene: TRBJ2-3; v_gene: TRBV2; d_gene: TRBD2; abundance: -
CDR3nt: TGTGCCAGCAGCCGGACAGGGGGCAATCAGCCCCAGCATTTT; CDR3aa: CASSRTGGNQPQHF; j_gene: TRBJ1-5; v_gene: TRBV14; d_gene: TRBD1; abundance: -
CDR3nt: TGTGCCATCAGTGAGGGGCAGGGAGGGTTGGATGAAAAACTGTTTTTT; CDR3aa: CAISEGQGGLDEKLFF; j_gene: TRBJ1-4; v_gene: TRBV10-3; d_gene: -; abundance: -
CDR3nt: TGTGCCAGCTCACCGGGACAGGGGGTTTACAATGAGCAGTTCTTC; CDR3aa: CASSPGQGVYNEQFF; j_gene: TRBJ2-1; v_gene: TRBV18; d_gene: TRBD1; abundance: -
CDR3nt: TGTGCCAGCAGTGAAGCCAGGGGAGAGACCCAGTACTTC; CDR3aa: CASSEARGETQYF; j_gene: TRBJ2-5; v_gene: TRBV6-1; d_gene: -; abundance: -
CDR3nt: TGCGCCAGCAGCGTAGCTGGACAGGAAGGCTACGAGCAGTACTTC; CDR3aa: CASSVAGQEGYEQYF; j_gene: TRBJ2-7; v_gene: TRBV9; d_gene: TRBD1; abundance: -
CDR3nt: TGTGCCAGCAGCCGCAGGACAGACTCAAATGAAAAACTGTTTTTT; CDR3aa: CASSRRTDSNEKLFF; j_gene: TRBJ1-4; v_gene: TRBV5-4; d_gene: -; abundance: -
CDR3nt: TGTGCCACCAGCAGAGGTGGGGAGGGAGGGTACAATGAGCAGTTCTTC; CDR3aa: CATSRGGEGGYNEQFF; j_gene: TRBJ2-1; v_gene: TRBV15; d_gene: TRBD2; abundance: -
CDR3nt: TGCGCCAGCAGCCGAAGCTCTGGAGTGGCAGGGGCCTACGAGCAGTACTTC; CDR3aa: CASSRSSGVAGAYEQYF; j_gene: TRBJ2-7; v_gene: TRBV5-1; d_gene: -; abundance: -
CDR3nt: TGCGCCAGCAGCTTGGAGGCAGGGCTGGGCACAGATACGCAGTATTTT; CDR3aa: CASSLEAGLGTDTQYF; j_gene: TRBJ2-3; v_gene: TRBV5-1; d_gene: -; abundance: -
CDR3nt: TGTGCCAGCAGTGACAACAAACCGACGCGGACTAGCGGGAGATCCGAGCAGTACTTC; CDR3aa: CASSDNKPTRTSGRSEQYF; j_gene: TRBJ2-7; v_gene: TRBV6-4; d_gene: TRBD2; abundance: -
CDR3nt: TGTGCCAGCAGCTTAGGTGGCGGGAGGGTCGGCTGGGAGCAGTTCTTC; CDR3aa: CASSLGGGRVGWEQFF; j_gene: TRBJ2-1; v_gene: TRBV7-9; d_gene: TRBD2; abundance: once
CDR3nt: TGTGCCAGCAGCACCGGGACTAGAAAAGATACGCAGTATTTT; CDR3aa: CASSTGTRKDTQYF; j_gene: TRBJ2-3; v_gene: TRBV5-6; d_gene: TRBD2; abundance: -
CDR3nt: TGTGCCAGCAGCTTAACCGGGACAGGGTCATACGAGCAGTACTTC; CDR3aa: CASSLTGTGSYEQYF; j_gene: TRBJ2-7; v_gene: TRBV7-9; d_gene: TRBD1; abundance: once
CDR3nt: TGTGCCAGCTCACAGGGACAGGGGGGGACTGAAGCTTTCTTT; CDR3aa: CASSQGQGGTEAFF; j_gene: TRBJ1-1; v_gene: TRBV18; d_gene: TRBD1; abundance: -
CDR3nt: TGTGCCAGCAGCGTACTAGCGGGAGGCCTCAGCACAGATACGCAGTATTTT; CDR3aa: CASSVLAGGLSTDTQYF; j_gene: TRBJ2-3; v_gene: TRBV9; d_gene: TRBD2; abundance: -
CDR3nt: TGTGCCAGTAGTATACAGACAGGGGACTATGGCTACACCTTC; CDR3aa: CASSIQTGDYGYTF; j_gene: TRBJ1-2; v_gene: TRBV19; d_gene: TRBD1; abundance: -
CDR3nt: TGTGCCAGCAGCCCAGGGGGCCAGGACGAGCAGTACTTC; CDR3aa: CASSPGGQDEQYF; j_gene: TRBJ2-7; v_gene: TRBV28; d_gene: TRBD1; abundance: -
CDR3nt: TGTGCCAGCAGCCAAGATATCCGGGGGGCCATCTCCTACGAGCAGTACTTC; CDR3aa: CASSQDIRGAISYEQYF; j_gene: TRBJ2-7; v_gene: TRBV4-2; d_gene: -; abundance: -
CDR3nt: TGTGCCAGCAGCTTAGCCACTGGGCTAGCCCAAGAGACCCAGTACTTC; CDR3aa: CASSLATGLAQETQYF; j_gene: TRBJ2-5; v_gene: TRBV7-2; d_gene: -; abundance: -
CDR3nt: TGTGCCAGCAGCCAAGATGCAGGGTCCTACGAGCAGTACTTC; CDR3aa: CASSQDAGSYEQYF; j_gene: TRBJ2-7; v_gene: TRBV4-2; d_gene: -; abundance: -
CDR3nt: TGTGCCAGCAGCGTAGTGGCGGTAACGAATGAGCAGTTCTTC; CDR3aa: CASSVVAVTNEQFF; j_gene: TRBJ2-1; v_gene: TRBV9; d_gene: -; abundance: -
CDR3nt: TGTGCCAGCAGCTCTCGACTAGCCGGAGACGTAGATACGCAGTATTTT; CDR3aa: CASSSRLAGDVDTQYF; j_gene: TRBJ2-3; v_gene: TRBV9; d_gene: TRBD2; abundance: -
CDR3nt: TGTGCCAGCAGCTTGGACAGGGTGGTTAACACCATATATTTT; CDR3aa: CASSLDRVVNTIYF; j_gene: TRBJ1-3; v_gene: TRBV7-9; d_gene: TRBD1; abundance: -
CDR3nt: TGCGCCAGCAGCCAACTGGGACTATCCTCCGTCCGTGAAAAACTGTTTTTT; CDR3aa: CASSQLGLSSVREKLFF; j_gene: TRBJ1-4; v_gene: TRBV4-1; d_gene: -; abundance: -
CDR3nt: TGTGCCAGCGGGGTTCTCTCGGCAGGGGCCTCCGGGGAGCTGTTTTTT; CDR3aa: CASGVLSAGASGELFF; j_gene: TRBJ2-2; v_gene: TRBV28; d_gene: -; abundance: -
CDR3nt: TGTGCCAGCAGTGAAGGCCGACAGATCACCGGGGAGCTGTTTTTT; CDR3aa: CASSEGRQITGELFF; j_gene: TRBJ2-2; v_gene: TRBV2; d_gene: -; abundance: -
CDR3nt: TGTGCCAGCGGCGCGGGCCACACAGATACGCAGTATTTT; CDR3aa: CASGAGHTDTQYF; j_gene: TRBJ2-3; v_gene: TRBV6-4; d_gene: -; abundance: once
CDR3nt: TGCGCCAGCAGCTTACAGGGTCCTGGCTACACCTTC; CDR3aa: CASSLQGPGYTF; j_gene: TRBJ1-2; v_gene: TRBV5-1; d_gene: -; abundance: -
CDR3nt: TGTGCCAGCAGTTCGGGACAGGGGGGAGGGCCCCAGCATTTT; CDR3aa: CASSSGQGGGPQHF; j_gene: TRBJ1-5; v_gene: TRBV28; d_gene: TRBD1; abundance: -
CDR3nt: TGCGCCAGCAGCCTAGATTACAGGGGCGCCTACGAGCAGTACTTC; CDR3aa: CASSLDYRGAYEQYF; j_gene: TRBJ2-7; v_gene: TRBV5-1; d_gene: TRBD1; abundance: -
CDR3nt: TGTGCCAGCAGCTTAGAGGCGGTAGCGGGCTTCATCCATGAGCAGTTCTTC; CDR3aa: CASSLEAVAGFIHEQFF; j_gene: TRBJ2-1; v_gene: TRBV7-6; d_gene: TRBD2; abundance: few
CDR3nt: TGTGCCAGCAGTCTAGCGGGAGGGAGGGAGGAGCTGTTTTTT; CDR3aa: CASSLAGGREELFF; j_gene: TRBJ2-2; v_gene: TRBV7-8; d_gene: TRBD2; abundance: -
CDR3nt: TGTGCCAGCAGTGAAACCCTCGACAGGGTGGTTGATTCACCCCTCCACTTT; CDR3aa: CASSETLDRVVDSPLHF; j_gene: TRBJ1-6; v_gene: TRBV2; d_gene: TRBD1; abundance: -
CDR3nt: TGTGCCATCAGTGAGACAGGGCGGGATGAGCAGTTCTTC; CDR3aa: CAISETGRDEQFF; j_gene: TRBJ2-1; v_gene: TRBV10-3; d_gene: -; abundance: -
CDR3nt: TGTGCCAGCATGCGAGATCAGCCCCAGCATTTT; CDR3aa: CASMRDQPQHF; j_gene: TRBJ1-5; v_gene: TRBV6-1; d_gene: -; abundance: -
CDR3nt: TGCGCCAGCAGCCAAGTCGATATGGGACTAAACTACAATGAGCAGTTCTTC; CDR3aa: CASSQVDMGLNYNEQFF; j_gene: TRBJ2-1; v_gene: TRBV4-1; d_gene: TRBD2; abundance: -
CDR3nt: TGTGCCAGCAGCAGGGGACAGGGCTATGAGCAGTTCTTC; CDR3aa: CASSRGQGYEQFF; j_gene: TRBJ2-1; v_gene: TRBV7-2; d_gene: TRBD1; abundance: -
CDR3nt: TGCAGCGTTGAAGGCCGAGTTAACACTGAAGCTTTCTTT; CDR3aa: CSVEGRVNTEAFF; j_gene: TRBJ1-1; v_gene: TRBV29-1; d_gene: -; abundance: -
CDR3nt: TGTGCCAGCAGCTTATATGGGAGGGGTTACGAGCAGTTCTTC; CDR3aa: CASSLYGRGYEQFF; j_gene: TRBJ2-1; v_gene: TRBV7-2; d_gene: TRBD2; abundance: -
CDR3nt: TGCGCCAGCAGCTTGGCCGGGACTAGCGGGAGTTACGAGCAGTACTTC; CDR3aa: CASSLAGTSGSYEQYF; j_gene: TRBJ2-7; v_gene: TRBV5-1; d_gene: TRBD2; abundance: -
CDR3nt: TGTGCCATCAGGGAGACTGCTACGTTGAACACTGAAGCTTTCTTT; CDR3aa: CAIRETATLNTEAFF; j_gene: TRBJ1-1; v_gene: TRBV10-3; d_gene: -; abundance: -
CDR3nt: TGTGCCAGCTCACCCCCGACAGGGGCTAGCACAGATACGCAGTATTTT; CDR3aa: CASSPPTGASTDTQYF; j_gene: TRBJ2-3; v_gene: TRBV18; d_gene: TRBD1; abundance: -
CDR3nt: TGTGCCAGCAGCTCGCAGACAGGGACGACTGAAGCTTTCTTT; CDR3aa: CASSSQTGTTEAFF; j_gene: TRBJ1-1; v_gene: TRBV7-9; d_gene: TRBD1; abundance: -
CDR3nt: TGTGCCAGCAATTTCGAGGGAGCCCACGCCGGGGAGCTGTTTTTT; CDR3aa: CASNFEGAHAGELFF; j_gene: TRBJ2-2; v_gene: TRBV7-8; d_gene: -; abundance: -
CDR3nt: TGTGCCACCAGCACCAGGGCCGCAGAGACCCAGTACTTC; CDR3aa: CATSTRAAETQYF; j_gene: TRBJ2-5; v_gene: TRBV15; d_gene: -; abundance: once
CDR3nt: TGTGCCAGCAGCTTGATCCGGTTCGGGACTAGCGAATACAATGAGCAGTTCTTC; CDR3aa: CASSLIRFGTSEYNEQFF; j_gene: TRBJ2-1; v_gene: TRBV7-2; d_gene: TRBD2; abundance: -